Each of the 28 T cell receptor beta chains below was sequenced from the same sample in a study of T cells in Graves' hyperthyroidism and ophthalmopathy. The TCR beta CDR3 regions underwent amplification using RNA transcripts as the source. A first-round RT-PCR of the TCR CDR3 used the HTBI primer set. TCRdb redid the calling of the multiplex PCR reads with MiXCR, one entry per CDR3 protein. The sample has 650,000 to 750,000 distinct CDR3 sequences, 14% seen once. Sequencing was performed on blood. The receptors shown here come from a woman younger than 30 with Graves' hyperthyroidism.

There are many counts of this clonotype. Here the CDR3 reads CASSPGTGGINQPQHF. The DNA of the CDR3 is TGTGCCAGCTCACCGGGGACAGGGGGCATCAATCAGCCCCAGCATTTT. The chain has TRBV18 and TRBJ1-5; 12 nucleotides agree with TRBD1. The ends lost 3 bases at V and 3 bases at J; junction bases unmatched: 3. Germline CDR1 is KGHSH and CDR2 is LQKENI. This CDR3 has 16 amino acids. The variable domain in full, completed from reference TRBV18 and TRBJ1-5, reads NAGVMQNPRHLVRRRGQEARLRCSPMKGHSHVYWYRQLPEEGLKFMVYLQKENIIDESGMPKERFSAEFPKEGPSILRIQQVVRGDSAAYFCASSPGTGGINQPQHFGDGTRLSIL.

The V gene is TRBV19, the J gene TRBJ2-7, with 8 bases matching TRBD2. CDR1 and CDR2 (germline): LNHDA, SQIVND (reference sequence). V gave up 5 bases and J gave up 4 bases; unmatched junction bases: 10. This CDR3 has 15 amino acids. The CDR3 DNA reads TGTGCCAGTAGTGAAACCGGGACTAGTCGGTACGAGCAGTACTTC. This codes for CASSETGTSRYEQYF.

This clonotype was recorded many times. The chain carries TRBV6-1 and TRBJ2-2, with D hard to call. Looked up from germline, CDR1 is MNHNS and CDR2 is SASEGT. The CDR3 extends over 15 amino acids. V was cut by 6 bases and J by 0 bases, with 11 bases left in between. CDR3 sequence (DNA): TGTGCCAGCAGGTTCGACGCTGCGAACACCGGGGAGCTGTTTTTT. This codes for CASRFDAANTGELFF.

V is TRBV19 and J is TRBJ2-5; D gene unclear. This CDR3 has 13 residues. The V gene lost 10 bases and the J gene lost 11 bases, with 23 bases spanning the gap. The germline V gene encodes CDR1 LNHDA and CDR2 SQIVND (reference sequence). CDR3 sequence (DNA): TGTGCCACCGGAGAGATAAGAGGCCATAAACAGTACTTC. It is translated as CATGEIRGHKQYF.

The V call is TRBV7-3, the J call TRBJ2-3; the D is unclear. The germline CDR1 and CDR2 sequences are SGHTA and FQGTGA. This CDR3 is 16 amino acids long. The V and J ends lost 6 bases and 0 bases respectively, with 16 bases between them. The CDR3 protein is CASSPFRISSTDTQYF. In nucleotides, the CDR3 is TGTGCCAGCAGTCCTTTCAGGATTTCTAGCACAGATACGCAGTATTTT.

This clonotype showed up just a few times. The gene calls are TRBV6-6 and TRBJ2-2, with 16 nucleotides matching TRBD2. The germline CDR1 and CDR2 sequences are MNHNY and SVGAGI (reference sequence). After removal of 2 bases from V and 5 bases from J, the junction contained 5 bases not matched to a gene. This CDR3 is 18 amino acids long. Here the CDR3 reads CASSYGTSGRARTGELFF. CDR3 in DNA: TGTGCCAGCAGTTACGGGACTAGCGGGAGGGCGAGAACCGGGGAGCTGTTTTTT.

This sequence joins TRBV24-1 and TRBJ2-3, with TRBD2 identical over 8 bases. The germline gives CDR1 KGHDR, CDR2 SFDVKD. The CDR3 runs to 16 residues. With 2 bases clipped from V and 0 bases from J, the junction kept 3 bases outside the gene matches. The CDR3 reads CATSDSPGGSTDTQYF. The DNA for the CDR3 is TGTGCCACCAGTGATTCCCCGGGAGGGAGCACAGATACGCAGTATTTT.

For this clonotype: The junction does not match germline at one end; this may be a read error. The chain combines TRBV29-1 with TRBJ2-7; D ambiguous. Germline CDR1 SQVTM, CDR2 ANQGSEA. The length of the CDR3 is 12 residues. This CDR3 is CSVADTSYGQYF. CDR3 bases: TGCAGCGTAGCCGACACGTCCTACGGGCAGTACTTC.

This clonotype was detected many times. This chain links TRBV6-2 or TRBV6-3 with TRBJ1-5; 7 nucleotides line up with TRBD1. Germline values: CDR1 MNHEY, CDR2 SVGEGT. The CDR3 spans 14 residues. V lost 4 bases to trimming and J lost 4 bases; unmatched junction nucleotides: 4. DNA of the CDR3: TGTGCCAGCAGTTCAGGGGGGCTAAATCAGCCCCAGCATTTT. This encodes CASSSGGLNQPQHF.

The chain is built from TRBV20-1 and TRBJ1-5; 9 bases line up with TRBD1. The CDR3 length is 15 residues. The junction had 6 bases not matched to a gene; V was cut back by 5 bases and J by 1 base. The V gene's germline CDR1 is DFQATT and CDR2 SNEGSKA (reference sequence). The CDR3 reads CSALQGAQSNQPQHF. The CDR3 DNA sequence: TGCAGTGCTTTACAGGGGGCGCAGAGCAATCAGCCCCAGCATTTT.

This clonotype was observed a handful of times. The V and J genes are TRBV3-1 and TRBJ2-6; D is ambiguous. The CDR3 totals 15 residues. The V end lost 3 bases, the J end lost 4 bases, and 10 bases lay between the germline ends. In germline, CDR1 is LGHDT, CDR2 YNNKEL (reference sequence). The DNA of the CDR3 is TGTGCCAGCAGCCAGGCGGTATCGGGGGCCAACGTCCTGACTTTC. It specifies CASSQAVSGANVLTF.

This clonotype was found many times. The chain combines TRBV11-2 with TRBJ2-7; 8 bases agree with TRBD2. The germline gives CDR1 SGHAT, CDR2 FQNNGV. J was trimmed by 7 bases and V by 5 bases; bases with no gene match: 7. The CDR3 length is 13 residues. CDR3 sequence reads: CASSLGLAGEQYF. In nucleotides, the CDR3 is TGTGCCAGCAGCCTAGGACTAGCTGGTGAGCAGTACTTC. Using reference TRBV11-2 and TRBJ2-7 for the parts outside the CDR3, the full variable domain is EAGVAQSPRYKIIEKRQSVAFWCNPISGHATLYWYQQILGQGPKLLIQFQNNGVVDDSQLPKDRFSAERLKGVDSTLKIQPAKLEDSAVYLCASSLGLAGEQYFGPGTRLTVT.

This clonotype came up many times. The V and J genes are TRBV20-1 and TRBJ2-7, with 10 positions matching TRBD1. V was clipped by 3 bases and J by 5 bases; unmatched bases: 7. CDR1 is DFQATT, CDR2 SNEGSKA, per germline (reference sequence). The CDR3 spans 14 residues. As DNA, the CDR3 is TGCAGTGCTAGCCCCGGGACAGGGGCAAACGAGCAGTACTTC. This translates into CSASPGTGANEQYF.

This clonotype was recorded a few times. The rearrangement joins TRBV29-1 to TRBJ1-1; D is unclear. The CDR3 contains 12 residues. Germline CDR1 reads SQVTM; CDR2 reads ANQGSEA. V was shortened by 5 bases and J by 1 base, with 8 bases between the two germline ends. CDR3 in amino acids: CSVSPSNTEAFF. The CDR3 coding sequence is TGCAGCGTTTCGCCCTCGAACACTGAAGCTTTCTTT.

This clonotype was detected only a few times. V usage is TRBV30 and J usage is TRBJ2-1, with 9 bases matching TRBD2. Germline loops: CDR1 GTSNPN, CDR2 SVGIG (reference sequence). V lost 7 bases to trimming and J lost 5 bases; unmatched junction nucleotides: 12. The CDR3 is 15 residues long. The CDR3 DNA sequence: TGTGCCTTCGACAGGGCAGTAGCGGGAGACAATGAGCAGTTCTTC. Amino acids: CAFDRAVAGDNEQFF.

J is TRBJ2-5 and V is TRBV7-9; no definite D call. Germline V gene data show CDR1 as SEHNR and CDR2 as FQNEAQ (reference sequence). V dropped 5 bases and J dropped 2 bases, with 15 bases sitting between them. The CDR3 consists of 15 residues. As DNA, the CDR3 is TGTGCCAGCAGCCCCCGGGTGAGGAAGCAAGAGACCCAGTACTTC. Its protein product is CASSPRVRKQETQYF.

This clonotype was found many times. This chain links TRBV7-2 with TRBJ2-5; D is possibly TRBD1 or TRBD2 (5 bases each). Germline-derived CDR1 and CDR2 are SGHTA and FQGNSA. V lost 8 bases to trimming and J lost 5 bases, with 18 bases between them. CDR3 length: 14 amino acids. CDR3 region: CASGRTGGGETQYF. The CDR3 bases are TGTGCCAGCGGACGCACTGGGGGTGGGGAGACCCAGTACTTC. The entire variable domain, with the rest obtained from reference TRBV7-2 and TRBJ2-5, is as follows: GAGVSQSPSNKVTEKGKDVELRCDPISGHTALYWYRQSLGQGLEFLIYFQGNSAPDKSGLPSDRFSAERTGGSVSTLTIQRTQQEDSAVYLCASGRTGGGETQYFGPGTRLLVL.

This clonotype was seen ten or more times. CDR3 sequence (DNA): TGCAGTGCTAGGAGGACAGGCACAGATACGCAGTATTTT. This sequence encodes CSARRTGTDTQYF. The gene calls are TRBV20-1 and TRBJ2-3; possible D gene TRBD1, 6 bases. The CDR3 is 13 residues long. The germline V gene has CDR1 DFQATT and CDR2 SNEGSKA (reference sequence). Trimming shortened V by 3 bases and J by 1 base, and 8 bases separated the two germline ends.

This chain uses TRBV7-9 with TRBJ2-1, with 8 bases fitting TRBD2. The V segment lost 6 bases and the J segment 8 bases; nucleotides outside the gene matches: 6. CDR3 length equals 13 residues. The germline V gene encodes CDR1 SEHNR and CDR2 FQNEAQ (reference sequence). The CDR3: CASRGGRNYEQFF. The CDR3 nucleotides read TGTGCCAGCAGGGGCGGGAGGAATTATGAGCAGTTCTTC.

The J gene is TRBJ1-6, the V gene TRBV12-3 or TRBV12-4; D is uncertain. The germline V and J ends were trimmed by 4 bases and 8 bases, with 18 bases remaining between them. This CDR3 contains 16 residues. CDR3 bases: TGTGCCAGCAGTTCCTGGTGGGCCGGGAGTGATTCACCCCTCCACTTT. Translated, it gives CASSSWWAGSDSPLHF.

This chain links TRBV18 with TRBJ1-1; 7 bases agree with TRBD1. The CDR3 has 14 amino acids. Trimming at V came to 5 bases and at J to 1 base, leaving 4 bases not matched to a gene. Germline V lookup: CDR1 KGHSH, CDR2 LQKENI. CDR3 protein: CASSLGQKNTEAFF. Written as DNA, the CDR3 is TGTGCCAGCTCATTGGGACAGAAGAACACTGAAGCTTTCTTT. The variable domain in full, completed from reference TRBV18 and TRBJ1-1, reads NAGVMQNPRHLVRRRGQEARLRCSPMKGHSHVYWYRQLPEEGLKFMVYLQKENIIDESGMPKERFSAEFPKEGPSILRIQQVVRGDSAAYFCASSLGQKNTEAFFGQGTRLTVV.

This clonotype was seen once. V and J are TRBV7-9 and TRBJ2-1; 13 positions agree with TRBD2. V lost 3 bases, J lost 10 bases, and 3 bases stayed unmatched. Germline CDR1 SEHNR, CDR2 FQNEAQ (reference sequence). The CDR3 runs 14 residues. This chain's CDR3 is CASSFRLAGGEQFF. As DNA, the CDR3 is TGTGCCAGCAGCTTCCGACTAGCGGGAGGCGAGCAGTTCTTC.

This clonotype appeared a few times. The V gene is TRBV27, the J gene TRBJ2-3; a possible D gene is TRBD1 (6 bases). V dropped 3 bases and J dropped 0 bases, with 10 bases sitting between them. Germline V gene data show CDR1 as MNHEY and CDR2 as SMNVEV (reference sequence). There are 15 residues in the CDR3. In DNA form, the CDR3 reads TGTGCCAGCAGTTTCTCAGGGGACAGCACAGATACGCAGTATTTT. Amino acids: CASSFSGDSTDTQYF.

This clonotype has ten or more counts. The rearrangement uses TRBV20-1 and TRBJ2-1, with 9 bases matching TRBD1. From germline, CDR1 is DFQATT and CDR2 SNEGSKA (reference sequence). This CDR3 is 16 amino acids long. V was pared by 0 bases and J by 2 bases, with 5 bases of the junction left unmatched. This CDR3 is CSARDLGQGAYNEQFF. The DNA for the CDR3 is TGCAGTGCTAGAGATCTGGGACAGGGTGCCTACAATGAGCAGTTCTTC.

In its sample, this clonotype was seen many times. The chain joins TRBV20-1 to TRBJ2-7; D may be TRBD2 (6 bases). The V gene's germline CDR1 is DFQATT and CDR2 SNEGSKA (reference sequence). This CDR3 has 12 amino acids. V was shortened by 4 bases and J by 3 bases, with 10 bases between the two germline ends. The CDR3 protein is CSANGRDYEQYF. The CDR3 DNA sequence: TGCAGTGCTAATGGGCGGGACTACGAGCAGTACTTC.

This clonotype was seen at least ten times. The rearrangement joins TRBV11-2 to TRBJ2-3; 7 nucleotides line up with TRBD2. Losses at the gene ends were 4 bases for V and 1 base for J; bases not matched to a gene: 5. The CDR3 has 15 amino acids. The V gene's germline CDR1 is SGHAT and CDR2 FQNNGV. CDR3 loop: CASSSVGGGTDTQYF. Here the CDR3 DNA reads TGTGCCAGCAGCTCGGTTGGGGGGGGCACAGATACGCAGTATTTT.

This clonotype was seen many times. This chain connects TRBV6-2 or TRBV6-3 to TRBJ2-5; D might be TRBD2 (6 bases). V was pared by 6 bases and J by 0 bases, with 14 bases between. The CDR3 is 15 residues long. Germline CDR1 MNHEY, CDR2 SVGEGT. The DNA for the CDR3 is TGTGCCAGCAGCCTTGTAGCGGTTTACCAAGAGACCCAGTACTTC. It codes for CASSLVAVYQETQYF.

This chain uses TRBV6-1 with TRBJ1-4; maybe TRBD1 (5 bases). Germline CDR1 MNHNS, CDR2 SASEGT. Trimming pared 2 bases from V and 7 bases from J, leaving 8 bases between. The CDR3 length is 13 residues. The CDR3: CASSELRAEKLFF. The CDR3 coding sequence is TGTGCCAGCAGTGAACTCAGGGCTGAAAAACTGTTTTTT.